This TCR beta chain appears in the sequencing data of a study of blood T cell repertoires in COVID-19. The repertoire was sequenced with immunoSEQ multiplex PCR; TCRdb's copy has only in-frame clones and lacks some. This table has some 250,000 clones, approximately 91% appearing once. CDR1 LNHDA and CDR2 SQIVND come from the germline V gene (reference sequence). The CDR3 sequence is 12 residues long. V was clipped by 7 bases and J by 5 bases, with 11 bases between them. The chain couples TRBV19 to TRBJ1-2; a possible D gene is TRBD1 (5 bases). Sequencing used PBMCs or T cells enriched from blood (not recorded which). The receptor was isolated from a middle-aged woman with acute COVID-19. DNA of the CDR3: TGTGCCAGTAACCCCGGGGGATATGGCTACACCTTC. Its translation is CASNPGGYGYTF.